This TCR beta chain was found in a study of neurological immune-mediated disorders. TCRdb re-derived calls from the 5' RACE reads in MiXCR, one entry per CDR3 protein. The sample has about 79,000 distinct CDR3 sequences; less than 15% are singletons. At least ten counts were recorded for this clonotype. The CDR3 extends over 14 amino acids. The germline V and J ends were trimmed by 4 bases and 4 bases, with 13 bases remaining between them. Germline lookup yields CDR1 LNHNV and CDR2 YYDKDF (reference sequence). The chain is built from TRBV15 and TRBJ2-5, with unresolved D. Sequenced: PBMCs. This sequence originates from a woman aged 50 to 60 in good health. The CDR3: CATSIPLRVETQYF. In DNA form, the CDR3 reads TGTGCCACCAGCATTCCCCTGCGAGTAGAGACCCAGTACTTC.